This T cell receptor beta chain appears in the sequencing data of a study of spatial heterogeneity in lung cancer. Study findings and constraints: Whereas they appeared in blood less at follow-up, ubiquitous expanded tumor TCRs appeared there more at resection.

There are 14 residues in the CDR3. After removal of 1 base from V and 4 bases from J, the junction contained 4 bases not matched to a gene. Germline CDR1 is SGHRS and CDR2 is YFSETQ. Single TCR cDNA molecules each had their own unique molecular identifier. TCRdb reanalysed the 5' RACE reads using MiXCR and keeps one entry per CDR3 protein. The profile shows about 94,000 distinct CDR3 sequences, approximately 19% of them singletons. Time point defined: blood at routine non-recurrence follow-up after resection. Remarks on this clonotype: Its antigen is still unknown.

Sample: PBMCs, taken at follow-up. The J gene is TRBJ1-1, the V gene TRBV5-1; TRBD1 agrees at 7 bases. This receptor was obtained from a male donor with early-stage non-small cell lung cancer. CDR3 nucleotide sequence: TGCGCCAGCAGCTTGAGGCAGGGGGGCACTGAAGCTTTCTTT. Its protein product is CASSLRQGGTEAFF.